This TCR beta chain was captured by sequencing in a study of T cell repertoires in cytomegalovirus infection. MiXCR, run by TCRdb on the reads, gives a single entry per CDR3 protein. The sample contains about 900,000 distinct CDR3 sequences, more than 25% of which appear only once. J lost 3 bases, V lost 5 bases, and 6 bases had no gene match. Germline V gene lookup returns CDR1 MNHEY and CDR2 SVGAGI. This CDR3 spans 15 amino acids. This clonotype was detected a few times. Its antigen is still unknown. V is TRBV6-5 and J is TRBJ1-5; 8 bases match TRBD1. The sequencing used cultured CD8+ T cells from PBMCs, collected from culture after CMV antigen stimulation. This sequence was found in a human donor in good health (CMV status not recorded). Some clones in this sample may be carry-over from other donors' samples. The CDR3 DNA follows: TGTGCCAGCAGTACACAGGGGGTGTTCAATCAGCCCCAGCATTTT. Its translation: CASSTQGVFNQPQHF.